Listed below are T cell receptor beta chains from one sample, sequenced in a study of CD8+ T cells in alopecia areata. Clones were sequenced by immunoSEQ multiplex PCR, and TCRdb holds only the in-frame ones, with some missing. Here the sample spans 150,000 to 200,000 clones, under 80% being singletons. Source: CD4+ T cells sorted from blood, taken at week 49, from a patient treated with tofacitinib. The receptors originated from a human donor with alopecia areata. Each CDR3 is given with its conserved first and last residue. The order of the fields is D gene, V gene, J gene, clone size, CDR3 DNA, CDR3 protein. D genes are given only for firm matches. Clone size appears in some rows only: once, few, many, or a class for an expanded clone.

d_gene: .
v_gene: TRBV7-2
j_gene: TRBJ2-3
abundance: .
CDR3nt: TGTGCCAGCAGCACAGGGGGGGGTCCGCAGTATTTT
CDR3aa: CASSTGGGPQYF

d_gene: TRBD2
v_gene: TRBV30
j_gene: TRBJ2-3
abundance: .
CDR3nt: TGTGCCTGGAGTCCGGGACTAGCGGGCACAGATACGCAGTATTTT
CDR3aa: CAWSPGLAGTDTQYF

d_gene: .
v_gene: TRBV4-3
j_gene: TRBJ2-7
abundance: .
CDR3nt: TGCGCCAGCAGCCCAACGTCGGACGGTCCGTACGAGCAGTACTTC
CDR3aa: CASSPTSDGPYEQYF

d_gene: .
v_gene: TRBV5-1
j_gene: TRBJ2-3
abundance: few
CDR3nt: TGCGCCAGCAGAGACCTTGCCACAGATACGCAGTATTTT
CDR3aa: CASRDLATDTQYF

d_gene: .
v_gene: TRBV30
j_gene: TRBJ1-1
abundance: few
CDR3nt: TGTGCCTGGAGTCCCAAGGGGGTAATGGACACTGAAGCTTTCTTT
CDR3aa: CAWSPKGVMDTEAFF

d_gene: .
v_gene: TRBV6-1
j_gene: TRBJ1-1
abundance: .
CDR3nt: TGTGCCAGCCGACAGGCCCGTAACACTGAAGCTTTCTTT
CDR3aa: CASRQARNTEAFF

d_gene: .
v_gene: TRBV5-1
j_gene: TRBJ1-6
abundance: few
CDR3nt: TGCGCCAGCAGGGACAGCTTACAGAGCTCCTATAATTCACCCCTCCACTTT
CDR3aa: CASRDSLQSSYNSPLHF

d_gene: .
v_gene: TRBV11-3
j_gene: TRBJ2-1
abundance: .
CDR3nt: TGTGCCAGCAGCTTAGAATTGGGCGATGAGCAGTTCTTC
CDR3aa: CASSLELGDEQFF

d_gene: .
v_gene: TRBV11-2
j_gene: TRBJ1-1
abundance: .
CDR3nt: TGTGCCAGCAGCCCAGCCGGACAGCTGAACACTGAAGCTTTCTTT
CDR3aa: CASSPAGQLNTEAFF

d_gene: TRBD2
v_gene: TRBV7-2
j_gene: TRBJ2-7
abundance: .
CDR3nt: TGTGCCAGCAGCCTTACTGGGGGGGCCTACGAGCAGTACTTC
CDR3aa: CASSLTGGAYEQYF

d_gene: .
v_gene: TRBV7-2
j_gene: TRBJ2-3
abundance: .
CDR3nt: TGTGCCAGCAGATTGGCAGATACGCAGTATTTT
CDR3aa: CASRLADTQYF

d_gene: .
v_gene: TRBV18
j_gene: TRBJ1-2
abundance: .
CDR3nt: TGTGCCAGCTCACCAGAATTGGGAGAGGATAGTGGCTACACCTTC
CDR3aa: CASSPELGEDSGYTF

d_gene: .
v_gene: TRBV4-3
j_gene: TRBJ1-1
abundance: .
CDR3nt: TGCGCCAGCAGCCAAGAAGTCGGGAGGCGAGCTTTCTTT
CDR3aa: CASSQEVGRRAFF

d_gene: .
v_gene: TRBV12-5
j_gene: TRBJ2-7
abundance: .
CDR3nt: TGTGCTAGTGGTTTGGTCCGGAGCGAGCAGTACTTC
CDR3aa: CASGLVRSEQYF

d_gene: .
v_gene: TRBV4-1
j_gene: TRBJ1-2
abundance: .
CDR3nt: TGCGCCAGCAGCCAAGACGCAGGGGTCCTCCTTCGTGGCTACACCTTC
CDR3aa: CASSQDAGVLLRGYTF

d_gene: TRBD2
v_gene: TRBV4-3
j_gene: TRBJ2-1
abundance: .
CDR3nt: TGCGCCAGCAGCCAAGAGTCTCGGACTAGGGACAATGAGCAGTTCTTC
CDR3aa: CASSQESRTRDNEQFF

d_gene: .
v_gene: TRBV14
j_gene: TRBJ1-1
abundance: .
CDR3nt: TGTGCCAGCAGGTTCGGAAACACTGAAGCTTTCTTT
CDR3aa: CASRFGNTEAFF

d_gene: .
v_gene: TRBV9
j_gene: TRBJ2-3
abundance: .
CDR3nt: TGTGCCAGCAGCGGGGGGAAAACTAGCACAGATACGCAGTATTTT
CDR3aa: CASSGGKTSTDTQYF

d_gene: TRBD1
v_gene: TRBV2
j_gene: TRBJ2-4
abundance: .
CDR3nt: TGTGCCAGCAGCACCGACAGGGGGCCGGACATTCAGTACTTC
CDR3aa: CASSTDRGPDIQYF

d_gene: .
v_gene: TRBV19
j_gene: TRBJ2-1
abundance: .
CDR3nt: TGTGCCAGTAGTACTACAGCGGTCTATGAGCAGTTCTTC
CDR3aa: CASSTTAVYEQFF

d_gene: .
v_gene: TRBV4-3
j_gene: TRBJ1-4
abundance: .
CDR3nt: TGCGCCAGCAGCCAAGATCGGGACTTGGGGCGGGGAAAACTGTTTTTT
CDR3aa: CASSQDRDLGRGKLFF

d_gene: TRBD1
v_gene: TRBV7-9
j_gene: TRBJ1-2
abundance: .
CDR3nt: TGTGCCAGCAGCTTACCCCGACAGGGCCCAGGCTATGGCTACACCTTC
CDR3aa: CASSLPRQGPGYGYTF

d_gene: .
v_gene: TRBV4-3
j_gene: TRBJ1-6
abundance: .
CDR3nt: TGCGCCAGCAGCCAAGCCAGATCGGGGTCGCTTAATTCACCCCTCCACTTT
CDR3aa: CASSQARSGSLNSPLHF

d_gene: .
v_gene: TRBV2
j_gene: TRBJ1-1
abundance: many
CDR3nt: TGTGCCAGCAGTTTTGATACTGAAGCTTTCTTT
CDR3aa: CASSFDTEAFF

d_gene: TRBD1
v_gene: TRBV30
j_gene: TRBJ1-2
abundance: .
CDR3nt: TGTGCCTGGAACCCCGGGACAGGAGAGAACTATGGCTACACCTTC
CDR3aa: CAWNPGTGENYGYTF

d_gene: .
v_gene: TRBV25-1
j_gene: TRBJ1-2
abundance: .
CDR3nt: TGTGCCAGCAGTCCAACCCGGACCGGGGGAGGCTATGGCTACACCTTC
CDR3aa: CASSPTRTGGGYGYTF

d_gene: TRBD1
v_gene: TRBV29-1
j_gene: TRBJ1-1
abundance: .
CDR3nt: TGCAGCGTTGTCGACAGGGTGGGCACTGAAGCTTTCTTT
CDR3aa: CSVVDRVGTEAFF

d_gene: .
v_gene: TRBV28
j_gene: TRBJ1-1
abundance: few
CDR3nt: TGTGCCAGCATCTCTGGGGCACTGAACACTGAAGCTTTCTTT
CDR3aa: CASISGALNTEAFF

d_gene: .
v_gene: TRBV5-1
j_gene: TRBJ1-2
abundance: .
CDR3nt: TGCGCCAGCAGCTTGGAGGGGACGTCAAACTATGGCTACACCTTC
CDR3aa: CASSLEGTSNYGYTF

d_gene: .
v_gene: TRBV29-1
j_gene: TRBJ2-7
abundance: few
CDR3nt: TGCAGCGTCTGGACAGTCGAGCAGTACTTC
CDR3aa: CSVWTVEQYF

d_gene: TRBD2
v_gene: TRBV4-3
j_gene: TRBJ2-1
abundance: .
CDR3nt: TGCGCCAGCAGCCAAGCCCGAGGACTAGCGGGGAACAATGAGCAGTTCTTC
CDR3aa: CASSQARGLAGNNEQFF

d_gene: .
v_gene: TRBV18
j_gene: TRBJ2-3
abundance: .
CDR3nt: TGTGCCAGCTCACCAACTCCGGAGAGGGGCACAGATACGCAGTATTTT
CDR3aa: CASSPTPERGTDTQYF

d_gene: .
v_gene: TRBV6-5
j_gene: TRBJ1-2
abundance: .
CDR3nt: TGTGCCAGCAGTTACAACGAGCAGTATGGCTACACCTTC
CDR3aa: CASSYNEQYGYTF

d_gene: TRBD1
v_gene: TRBV27
j_gene: TRBJ2-7
abundance: .
CDR3nt: TGTGCCAGCGGGGGGACAGGGAAGGGCCTATCGTGGCAGTACTTC
CDR3aa: CASGGTGKGLSWQYF

d_gene: .
v_gene: TRBV5-6
j_gene: TRBJ1-1
abundance: .
CDR3nt: TGTGCCAGCAGCTCGGGACGACCGGAAGCTTTCTTT
CDR3aa: CASSSGRPEAFF

d_gene: .
v_gene: TRBV7-2
j_gene: TRBJ2-7
abundance: .
CDR3nt: TGTGCCAGCAGCTTCAGAGGACTGCACGAGCAGTACTTC
CDR3aa: CASSFRGLHEQYF

d_gene: .
v_gene: TRBV4-3
j_gene: TRBJ2-1
abundance: .
CDR3nt: TGCGCCAGCAGCCAAGATTGGAGTAATGAGCAGTTCTTC
CDR3aa: CASSQDWSNEQFF

d_gene: TRBD1
v_gene: TRBV29-1
j_gene: TRBJ1-1
abundance: .
CDR3nt: TGCAGCGTTTACCCAGGGGGCGGGCGAACTGAAGCTTTCTTT
CDR3aa: CSVYPGGGRTEAFF

d_gene: .
v_gene: TRBV29-1
j_gene: TRBJ1-1
abundance: .
CDR3nt: TGCAGCGTTAACAGAGGGAACACTGAAGCTTTCTTT
CDR3aa: CSVNRGNTEAFF

d_gene: .
v_gene: TRBV15
j_gene: TRBJ1-2
abundance: .
CDR3nt: TGTGCCACCAGCAGAGATCGCAAAGACTATGGCTACACCTTC
CDR3aa: CATSRDRKDYGYTF

d_gene: .
v_gene: TRBV2
j_gene: TRBJ1-2
abundance: few
CDR3nt: TGTGCCAGCAGTGAACGTGGATCTAACTATGGCTACACCTTC
CDR3aa: CASSERGSNYGYTF

d_gene: .
v_gene: TRBV30
j_gene: TRBJ2-5
abundance: .
CDR3nt: TGTGCCTGGAGTTCGCCCACCCCTGGGAGGCAAGAGACCCAGTACTTC
CDR3aa: CAWSSPTPGRQETQYF

d_gene: .
v_gene: TRBV18
j_gene: TRBJ2-7
abundance: .
CDR3nt: TGTGCCAGCTCACCACAGTCAACCGGGATCTCCTACGAGCAGTACTTC
CDR3aa: CASSPQSTGISYEQYF

d_gene: .
v_gene: TRBV28
j_gene: TRBJ1-2
abundance: once
CDR3nt: TGTGCCAGCAATTATCGGGGAGGTATTAATGGCTACACCTTC
CDR3aa: CASNYRGGINGYTF

d_gene: .
v_gene: TRBV5-1
j_gene: TRBJ1-1
abundance: .
CDR3nt: TGCGCCAGCAGCTTGGAACAGGGAGGCGAGGCTTTCTTT
CDR3aa: CASSLEQGGEAFF

d_gene: TRBD1
v_gene: TRBV11-3
j_gene: TRBJ2-2
abundance: .
CDR3nt: TGTGCCAGCAGCTTTCGACAGGGGGCGAACACCGGGGAGCTGTTTTTT
CDR3aa: CASSFRQGANTGELFF

d_gene: .
v_gene: TRBV4-3
j_gene: TRBJ1-2
abundance: .
CDR3nt: TGCGCCAGCAGCCAAGAGCCCCGGATAGTTTTCTATGGCTACACCTTC
CDR3aa: CASSQEPRIVFYGYTF